One sample yielded the 2 T cell receptor beta chains listed below, sequenced in a study of siplizumab effects on memory and regulatory T cells. Assay used: immunoSEQ multiplex PCR; TCRdb lists only in-frame clones, some missing. The sample yields 15,000 to 20,000 clones, under 55% seen once. The mixed lymphocyte reaction cells were cocultured at 37°C for about six days. Their antigens remain unidentified. Sequencing input: CFSE-low (dividing) CD4+ T cells sorted from an allogeneic mixed lymphocyte reaction. The source of these receptors is a human donor in good health; the cells came from an allogeneic mixed lymphocyte reaction.

The chain employs TRBV6-1 and TRBJ2-7; 12 positions agree with TRBD1. Germline CDR1 is MNHNS and CDR2 is SASEGT. V dropped 6 bases and J dropped 5; count of bases not matched to a gene: 8. CDR3 length: 15 amino acids. Written as DNA, the CDR3 is TGTGCCAGCAGGCCCGGGACAGGGGGCATTCACGAGCAGTACTTC. Protein product: CASRPGTGGIHEQYF.

Here the CDR3 reads CAINSRGKDQPQHF. CDR3 DNA sequence: TGTGCCATCAACTCCAGGGGGAAGGATCAGCCCCAGCATTTT. This rearrangement joins TRBV6-1 to TRBJ1-5; 7 bases are shared with TRBD1. The CDR3 is 14 amino acids. From germline, CDR1 is MNHNS and CDR2 SASEGT. Unmatched junction bases numbered 11, after V lost 10 bases and J lost 5 bases.